Given below is one T cell receptor beta chain in context. Its antigen specificity is not known. Base qualities are missing; no much larger clone stands one base away. In Seattle, one collaborating source enrolled patients while the infection was active and tracked those patients longitudinally over the course of disease. Each collaborating institution followed its own protocols to collect whole blood in K2EDTA tubes. For TCRbeta analysis, collaborator samples were shipped as frozen whole blood, as isolated PBMCs, or as DNA extracted from either sample type. The data belong to a study of blood T cell repertoires in COVID-19 (dated by TCRdb to 2018 to 2021). About the study as a whole: Samples covering the acute and convalescent phases of COVID-19 were provided by collaborators in the United States, Italy and Spain. The repertoires were released in a freely available public database meant as a resource for research on the immune response to SARS-CoV-2. Where available, HLA class I and class II types were taken from metadata supplied by the sample provider and were not determined by assay-based typing. Samples were obtained from the ongoing ImmuneRACE study (first 160 participants) and from about 1,300 subjects provided by 6 global collaborators. The material from the prospective study consisted of cDNA or gDNA derived from T cells, B-cell-depleted T cells, or PBMCs. The sample metadata nearly always contained a de-identified subject ID, COVID-19 status, age in years and sex. Deeply sampled blood TCRbeta repertoires from subjects exposed to, actively infected with, or recovered from COVID-19 were included in the dataset.

TCRbeta CDR3 regions were amplified from genomic DNA by means of the immunoSEQ Assay, a bias-controlled multiplex PCR. Under the source paper's analysis protocol: The number of nucleated cells in each sample was estimated by amplification of reference gene primers within the assay. To quantify the absolute abundance of each unique TCRbeta CDR3 rearrangement, sequence reads were collapsed and filtered. Productive Simpson clonality was computed per sample as the square root of Simpson's diversity index over productive rearrangements. Entries here come from immuneACCESS through TCRdb and include only in-frame sequences with V and J called. Some clones fail to appear in such tables; in the studies checked, an unresolved V gene covers under half of the shortfall, and the cause of the remainder is unknown. V, J and clone size derive from that table, while D and trimming were established from the DNA sequence. Within this sample are some 210,000 clones, with roughly 92% of them counted one time only. The ten largest make up 0.8% to 1% of the sample.

Study-wide conclusions, independent of this receptor: The amount of clinical and demographic metadata varied by source and participant and was provided uncurated.

The V and J ends are trimmed by 4 bases and 3 bases, leaving 14 bases between them. Including the terminal cysteine and phenylalanine, the CDR3 comprises 15 residues. CDR3 DNA only is kept here, 45 bases in frame from base 1. CDR1 and CDR2 are drawn from the germline V gene (reference sequence): SGHNT, YYREEE. The chain couples TRBV5-4 to TRBJ2-1; perhaps TRBD2 is the D gene, with 6 bases matching. The source material was peripheral blood. The source of this sequence is a man aged 60-69 years with COVID-19, enrolled during active disease. For the CDR3, the sequence is CASSGARGFYNEQFF. The DNA sequence reads TGTGCCAGCAGCGGGGCCCGGGGGTTCTACAATGAGCAGTTCTTC.